This TCR beta chain was sequenced in a study of blood T cells in healthy people across ages. For the second PCR, which ran for roughly 6 to 12 cycles, a sample-barcoded 5' primer and a J-beta primer mix were used. Every sample gave at least 2.5 million paired-end reads containing CDR3. A single record per CDR3 protein comes from TCRdb applying MiXCR to the 5' RACE reads. This table holds about 1 million distinct CDR3 sequences, roughly 45% found once. This clonotype came up a few times. Sequencing was done on a sample of blood. This TCR derives from a woman aged 60-70 years in good health.

The CDR3 here is CSAGGSQTGYIQYF. The CDR3 nucleotides are TGCAGTGCAGGGGGCTCACAAACCGGCTATATTCAGTACTTC. The chain is built from TRBV20-1 and TRBJ2-4; TRBD1 matches at 7 bases. This CDR3 has 14 residues. Losses at the gene ends were 6 bases for V and 10 bases for J; bases not matched to a gene: 15. Germline V CDR1 and CDR2: DFQATT, SNEGSKA (reference sequence).